This T cell receptor beta chain was found in a study of cytomegalovirus exposure and HLA in healthy donors. This clone occurred a few times. Its antigen is currently unknown. General observations from the study: According to the study, 160 or so TCR beta chains were cytomegalovirus-associated. TCR beta V- and J-gene trimming was later associated with a missense DCLRE1C variant. In an earlier analysis, productive rearrangement rates for most beta V segments clustered near 87% or 30%.

This CDR3 has 14 residues. Per germline, CDR1 MNHEY and CDR2 SMNVEV (reference sequence). J was trimmed by 6 bases and V by 2 bases; bases with no gene match: 6. Primers: 60 Vbeta forward and 13 Jbeta reverse. Measured with immunoSEQ multiplex PCR; TCRdb has only the in-frame clones, and not every one. The sample has about 180,000 clones; 75% to 85% are singletons. This receptor was taken from a woman aged 25 to 39 in good health and CMV-seronegative. The gene calls are TRBV27 and TRBJ2-7, with 8 nucleotides matching TRBD2. The sequencing sample was made of PBMCs. Written as DNA, the CDR3 is TGTGCCAGCAGTTTAGTCGGGAGGGCCGCCGAGCAGTACTTC. As protein: CASSLVGRAAEQYF.